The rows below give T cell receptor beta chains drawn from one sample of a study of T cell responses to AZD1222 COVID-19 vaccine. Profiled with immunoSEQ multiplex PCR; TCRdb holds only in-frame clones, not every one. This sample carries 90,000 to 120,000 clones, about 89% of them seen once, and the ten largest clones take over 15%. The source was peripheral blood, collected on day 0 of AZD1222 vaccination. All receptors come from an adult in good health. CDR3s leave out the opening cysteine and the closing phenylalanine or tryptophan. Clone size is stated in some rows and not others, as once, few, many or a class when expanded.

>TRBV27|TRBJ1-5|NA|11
ASSLWSNQPQH
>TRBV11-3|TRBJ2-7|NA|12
ASRRTRSSYEQY
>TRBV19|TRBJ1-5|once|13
ASSITLRGNQPQH
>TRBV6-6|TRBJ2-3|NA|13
ASLKGGGAVDTQY
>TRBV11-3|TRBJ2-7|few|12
ASSLVPASYEQY
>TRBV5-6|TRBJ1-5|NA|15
ASSSLGGQGGNQPQH
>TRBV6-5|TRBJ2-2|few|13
ASRLAGVAAGELF
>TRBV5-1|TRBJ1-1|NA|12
ASSAWTERAEAF
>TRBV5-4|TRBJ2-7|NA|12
ASGRGVNSYEQY
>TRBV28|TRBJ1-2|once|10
ASSLVLGGYT
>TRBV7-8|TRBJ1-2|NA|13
ASSLARQGNYGYT
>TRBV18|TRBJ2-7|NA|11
ASSPSGAIEQY
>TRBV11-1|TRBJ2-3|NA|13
ASSFRLARTDTQY
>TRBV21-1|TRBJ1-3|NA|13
ASSKEVAGGTTIY
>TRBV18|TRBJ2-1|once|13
ATTLRQGAVNEQF
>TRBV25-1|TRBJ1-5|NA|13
ASSEGGRSNQPQH
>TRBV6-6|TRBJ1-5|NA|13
ASSYSGGGNQPQH
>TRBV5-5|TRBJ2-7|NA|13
ASSLGRGTSYEQY
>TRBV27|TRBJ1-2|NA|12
ASSFGGQTYGYT
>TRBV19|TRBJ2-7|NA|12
ASSWGHGSYEQY
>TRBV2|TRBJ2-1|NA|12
AGSTSGGPNEQF
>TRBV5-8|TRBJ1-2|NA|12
ASSLAGRGDGYT
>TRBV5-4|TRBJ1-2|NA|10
ASSLYGSGYT
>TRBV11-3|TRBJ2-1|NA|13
ASSLGGPSYNEQF
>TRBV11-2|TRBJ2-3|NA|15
ASSVTPPGQATDTQY
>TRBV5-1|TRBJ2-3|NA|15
ASSRLAGGTNTDTQY
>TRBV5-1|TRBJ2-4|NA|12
ASSWASGQNIQY
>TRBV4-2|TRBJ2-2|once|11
ASSRDLTGELF
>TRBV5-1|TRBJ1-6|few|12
ASSLEAARSPLH
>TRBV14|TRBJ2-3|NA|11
ASSQLNGDTQY
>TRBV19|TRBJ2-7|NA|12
ASSIDGGPYEQY
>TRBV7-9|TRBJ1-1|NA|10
ASSSENTEAF
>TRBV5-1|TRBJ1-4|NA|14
ASSLEARGFNEKLF
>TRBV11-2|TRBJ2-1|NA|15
ASSSTGGTSSYNEQF
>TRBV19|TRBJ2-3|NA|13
ATSMPGQVTDTQY
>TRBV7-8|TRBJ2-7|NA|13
ASSLERDGTYEQY
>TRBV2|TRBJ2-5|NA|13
ASSEALWETGTEY
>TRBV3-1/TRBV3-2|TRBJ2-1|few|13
ASSPVAGSYNEQF
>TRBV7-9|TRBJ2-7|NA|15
ASSLAGGPLSYDEQY
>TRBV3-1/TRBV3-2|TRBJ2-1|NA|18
ASSQEIWVAGGSSYNEQF
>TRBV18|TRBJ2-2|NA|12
ASPRTVNTGELF
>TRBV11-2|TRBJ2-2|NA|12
ASSLDPDTGELF
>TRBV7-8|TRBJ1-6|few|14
ASRADRSSYNSPLH